This T cell receptor beta chain stems from a study of T cell repertoires in cytomegalovirus infection. Study-wide findings and caveats: Based on cumulative public TCR beta family frequency, carriers of CMV plus the relevant HLA were identified.

The CDR3 loop spans 16 amino acids. Germline values: CDR1 SGHTA, CDR2 FQGNSA. V gave up 2 bases and J gave up 0 bases, with 14 bases separating them. This clonotype was seen ten or more times. Its matching antigen is unknown. TCRdb analysed the reads with MiXCR anew, one entry per CDR3 protein. The sample records about half a million distinct CDR3 sequences, approximately 46% being singletons. This TCR derives from a human donor in good health (CMV status not recorded). Some clones in this sample may be carry-over from other donors' samples. The starting material was cultured PBMCs, obtained from culture after CMV antigen stimulation. The rearrangement links TRBV7-2 to TRBJ2-7, with D perhaps TRBD1 or TRBD2 (6 bases each). The CDR3 here is CASSLLGGLSSYEQYF. For the CDR3, the DNA is TGTGCCAGCAGCTTATTGGGGGGCTTAAGCTCCTACGAGCAGTACTTC.